A selection of T cell receptor beta chains follows, all from one sample in a study of OX40 agonist ivuxolimab in advanced cancers. The protocol was immunoSEQ multiplex PCR, while the TCRdb copy is restricted to in-frame clones and leaves out a portion. The data contain 60,000 to 80,000 clones, 84% of them singletons. The sample in question was CD4+ or CD8+ T cells sorted from blood, obtained in a trial of the OX40 agonist ivuxolimab. The origin of the receptors is an adult with an advanced solid tumor such as melanoma, head and neck, liver or kidney cancer. CDR3s include the opening cysteine and the closing phenylalanine or tryptophan. The D gene is left open where the match is weak. Size values are once, few and many counts, or a class for expanded clones, and some rows have none.

few	NA	TRBV7-2	TRBJ2-7	TGTGCCAGCAGCTCCTCGCGGACCTACGAGCAGTACTTC	CASSSSRTYEQYF
NA	NA	TRBV29-1	TRBJ1-1	TGCAGCGTCGAACAGGGTACGAACACTGAAGCTTTCTTT	CSVEQGTNTEAFF
few	TRBD1	TRBV9	TRBJ2-5	TGTGCCAGCAGCCCACGGACAGGGAATCTTCAAGAGACCCAGTACTTC	CASSPRTGNLQETQYF
NA	NA	TRBV25-1	TRBJ2-1	TGTGCCAGCAGTGAATTTTTGCCAGGTAGTTCCTACAATGAGCAGTTCTTC	CASSEFLPGSSYNEQFF
NA	NA	TRBV2	TRBJ1-1	TGTGCCAGCAGTGTAGATGACAGGTGGGGTGAGGGCACTGAAGCTTTCTTT	CASSVDDRWGEGTEAFF
NA	NA	TRBV27	TRBJ1-2	TGTGCCAGCAGTTTAAAGGGGAGGTATGGCTACACCTTC	CASSLKGRYGYTF
NA	NA	TRBV10-2	TRBJ2-3	TGCGCCAGCAGCCCAGGGCCGGCAGATACGCAGTATTTT	CASSPGPADTQYF
few	TRBD1	TRBV5-1	TRBJ2-3	TGCGCCAGCAGCTCGGGGGCCCGGGACAGGAACACAGATACGCAGTATTTT	CASSSGARDRNTDTQYF
NA	NA	TRBV29-1	TRBJ2-3	TGCAGCGTTGGGCGGGGCACAGATACGCAGTATTTT	CSVGRGTDTQYF
NA	TRBD2	TRBV5-1	TRBJ2-1	TGCGCCAGTTGCTTAGCGGGAGATGGCAATGAGCAGTTCTTC	CASCLAGDGNEQFF
NA	NA	TRBV5-1	TRBJ1-4	TGCGCCAGCAGCTTATTTGCAACTAATGAAAAACTGTTTTTT	CASSLFATNEKLFF
NA	NA	TRBV9	TRBJ2-5	TGTGCCAGCTCTCCCGGCCCCCAACAAGAGACCCAGTACTTC	CASSPGPQQETQYF
once	TRBD1	TRBV5-1	TRBJ2-7	TGCGCCAGCAGCTTGGATGGGACAGGGATCTACGAGCAGTACTTC	CASSLDGTGIYEQYF
once	NA	TRBV7-2	TRBJ1-5	TGTGCCAGCAGCTTAGCGGGGATTAGCAATCAGCCCCAGCATTTT	CASSLAGISNQPQHF
NA	NA	TRBV5-5	TRBJ2-3	TGTGCCAGCAGCTTAAGACTAGGAAACACAGATACGCAGTATTTT	CASSLRLGNTDTQYF
once	NA	TRBV7-2	TRBJ2-7	TGTGCCAGCAGCTGGGGGGGCGACGAGCAGTACTTC	CASSWGGDEQYF
NA	TRBD2	TRBV7-7	TRBJ2-1	TGTGCTAGCAGCTCCGGGACTAGCGGGAGTTCTGAGCAGTTCTTC	CASSSGTSGSSEQFF
NA	TRBD2	TRBV27	TRBJ2-5	TGTGCCAGCAGTTTCCCTGGGGGGGCCCAGTACTTC	CASSFPGGAQYF
NA	TRBD1	TRBV2	TRBJ2-3	TGTGCCAGCAGTGAAGACAGGGGAACAGATACGCAGTATTTT	CASSEDRGTDTQYF
NA	NA	TRBV28	TRBJ1-1	TGTGCCAGCACTCCTGGAGGGGTGTGGATTGAAGCTTTCTTT	CASTPGGVWIEAFF
NA	NA	TRBV9	TRBJ2-1	TGTGCCAGCAGCGCGATGAGGGGAAGCTCCTACAATGAGCAGTTCTTC	CASSAMRGSSYNEQFF
NA	NA	TRBV4-3	TRBJ1-5	TGCGCCAGCAGCCAAGGGGTTAGCAATCAGCCCCAGCATTTT	CASSQGVSNQPQHF
NA	NA	TRBV7-7	TRBJ2-7	TGTGCTAGCAGCCCCGCGGGGAACCCCTCCGAGCAGTACTTC	CASSPAGNPSEQYF
NA	NA	TRBV5-1	TRBJ2-1	TGCGCCAGCAGCTTCAGGGGTGACCCTAATGAGCAGTTCTTC	CASSFRGDPNEQFF
many	NA	TRBV6-6	TRBJ1-1	TGTGCCAGCAGCGGAGGTGCAGCAGCTTTCTTT	CASSGGAAAFF
NA	NA	TRBV4-2	TRBJ1-1	TGTGCCAGCAGCCAAGTAGAGGGGGGGAATACTGAAGCTTTCTTT	CASSQVEGGNTEAFF
NA	NA	TRBV2	TRBJ2-2	TGTGCCAGGCGGCCGGGACCAGCTGGGATGGTCGGGGAGCTGTTTTTT	CARRPGPAGMVGELFF
NA	NA	TRBV28	TRBJ2-3	TGTGCCAGCAGTGGGGACCTATTAAGGGGAGATACGCAGTATTTT	CASSGDLLRGDTQYF
few	TRBD1	TRBV5-1	TRBJ2-7	TGCGCCAGCAGCTTACGACAGGGGGAGCAGTACTTC	CASSLRQGEQYF